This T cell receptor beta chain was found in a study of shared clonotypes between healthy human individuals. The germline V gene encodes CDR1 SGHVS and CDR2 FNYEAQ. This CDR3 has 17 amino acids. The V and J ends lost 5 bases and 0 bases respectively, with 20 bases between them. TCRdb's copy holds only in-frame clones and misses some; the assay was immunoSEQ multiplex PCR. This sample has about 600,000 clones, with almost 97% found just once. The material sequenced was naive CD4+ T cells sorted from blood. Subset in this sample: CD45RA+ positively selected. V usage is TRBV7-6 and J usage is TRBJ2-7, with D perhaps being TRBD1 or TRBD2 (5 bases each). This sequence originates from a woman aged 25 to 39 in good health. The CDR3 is CASSALPSSGTSYEQYF. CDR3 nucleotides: TGTGCCAGCAGCGCCCTGCCTTCCTCGGGGACCTCCTACGAGCAGTACTTC.